This entry lists 16 T cell receptor beta chains sequenced from one sample in a study of cytomegalovirus exposure and HLA in healthy donors. PCR employed 60 Vbeta and 13 Jbeta primers. TCRdb's copy holds only in-frame clones and misses some; the assay was immunoSEQ multiplex PCR. The table includes 95,000 to 150,000 clones, 17% detected once. Sequencing used PBMCs. The receptors were gathered from a female donor in good health and CMV-seropositive.

This rearrangement joins TRBV19 to TRBJ2-5, with TRBD1 matching 11 bases. CDR1 LNHDA and CDR2 SQIVND come from the germline V gene (reference sequence). The junction had 7 bases not matched to a gene; V was cut back by 5 bases and J by 5 bases. CDR3 length equals 15 residues. The CDR3 DNA reads as TGTGCCAGTAGTCCCCGGACAGGGGGCAGTGAGACCCAGTACTTC. Residues: CASSPRTGGSETQYF.

The V call is TRBV4-2, the J call TRBJ2-1, with D perhaps matching TRBD2 (5 bases). CDR1 is LGHNA, CDR2 YNFKEQ, per germline. V was cut by 2 bases and J by 5 bases, with 19 bases left in between. The CDR3 runs 17 residues. Here the CDR3 reads CASSQRFGETKDNEQFF. In nucleotides, the CDR3 is TGTGCCAGCAGCCAAAGATTCGGGGAGACAAAAGACAATGAGCAGTTCTTC.

There are a few counts of this clone. This chain links TRBV18 with TRBJ2-1, with 7 bases lining up with TRBD1. The CDR3 is made up of 15 amino acids. J gave up 9 bases and V 6 bases, and 14 bases lay outside the gene matches. The germline V gene has CDR1 KGHSH and CDR2 LQKENI. The CDR3 bases are TGTGCCAGCTCCGTAAATCAGGGGGTAGTCGGTGAGCAGTTCTTC. Its protein is CASSVNQGVVGEQFF.

A few counts support this clone. The V and J genes are TRBV4-1 and TRBJ2-2, with a tentative D call TRBD1 (5 bases). The CDR3 is 16 residues long. Germline V lookup: CDR1 MGHRA, CDR2 YSYEKL. The V end was cut by 1 base, the J end by 0 bases, with 9 bases between. The CDR3 spells CASSQVGLANTGELFF. CDR3 DNA: TGCGCCAGCAGCCAAGTGGGGCTAGCGAACACCGGGGAGCTGTTTTTT.

This clone was observed a handful of times. This chain uses TRBV27 with TRBJ2-7; TRBD1 matches 8 bases. Trimming took 8 bases from V and 2 from J; bases not matched to a gene: 2. This CDR3 has 12 residues. Germline CDR1 is MNHEY and CDR2 is SMNVEV (reference sequence). The DNA for the CDR3 is TGTGCCAGCGGGACAGGAACCTACGAGCAGTACTTC. Protein product: CASGTGTYEQYF.

This clone was seen a few times. The chain's CDR3 is CASRIGLAGPYEQYF. The DNA for the CDR3 is TGCGCCAGCAGAATAGGGCTAGCGGGACCCTACGAGCAGTACTTC. The rearrangement uses TRBV5-1 and TRBJ2-7; 9 nucleotides match TRBD2. The CDR3 contains 15 residues. In germline, CDR1 is SGHRS, CDR2 YFSETQ. With 5 bases clipped from V and 2 bases from J, the junction kept 8 bases outside the gene matches.

In this sample, this clone turned up a few times. This rearrangement joins TRBV19 to TRBJ2-4; TRBD1 agrees at 9 bases. V lost 4 bases and J lost 15; bases outside the gene matches: 10. Germline-derived CDR1 and CDR2 are LNHDA and SQIVND (reference sequence). This CDR3 is built from 13 residues. The CDR3 DNA reads as TGTGCCAGTAGTAACAGGGGGCGGGGAGGTTGGTACTTC. The encoded protein is CASSNRGRGGWYF.

A few counts support this clone. DNA of the CDR3: TGTGCCAGTAGTATTACCCCTCGACAGTACCGCTACACCTTC. Translating gives CASSITPRQYRYTF. V gene TRBV19 combines with J gene TRBJ1-2, with D tentatively TRBD1 (5 bases). The CDR3 totals 14 residues. CDR1 LNHDA and CDR2 SQIVND come from the germline V gene (reference sequence). Trimming took 3 bases from V and 9 from J, leaving 17 bases between them.

The chain combines TRBV7-9 with TRBJ2-2; a possible D gene is TRBD2 (5 bases). Germline V gene lookup returns CDR1 SEHNR and CDR2 FQNEAQ (reference sequence). Deletions cut 4 bases from V and 5 bases from J, with 11 bases between. CDR3 length: 14 amino acids. The DNA of the CDR3 is TGTGCCAGCAGCTCGGGGAGTAGTACCGGGGAGCTGTTTTTT. Translating gives CASSSGSSTGELFF. Drawing the rest from reference TRBV7-9 and TRBJ2-2, the complete variable domain is DTGVSQNPRHKITKRGQNVTFRCDPISEHNRLYWYRQTLGQGPEFLTYFQNEAQLEKSRLLSDRFSAERPKGSFSTLEIQRTEQGDSAMYLCASSSGSSTGELFFGEGSRLTVL.

A few counts support this clone. The rearrangement joins TRBV7-2 to TRBJ2-1; a possible D gene is TRBD2 (5 bases). Germline V gene lookup returns CDR1 SGHTA and CDR2 FQGNSA. The ends were cut back, 3 bases at V and 10 bases at J, with 13 bases in the middle. This CDR3 has 13 residues. CDR3 sequence: CASSFGAGEEQFF. CDR3 coding DNA: TGTGCCAGCAGCTTTGGCGCCGGGGAGGAGCAGTTCTTC.

This sequence joins TRBV7-9 and TRBJ1-3; D might be TRBD1 (5 bases). Trimming took off 5 bases at V and 0 bases at J, with 17 bases between the two ends. From germline, CDR1 is SEHNR and CDR2 FQNEAQ (reference sequence). CDR3 length: 17 amino acids. The CDR3 region has the DNA TGTGCCAGCAGCCACACGATCGACAGAGCCTCTGGAAACACCATATATTTT. This codes for CASSHTIDRASGNTIYF.

V gene TRBV5-8 combines with J gene TRBJ2-6; D possibly corresponds to TRBD1 (6 bases). Germline-derived CDR1 and CDR2 are SGHTS and YDEGEE. The CDR3 consists of 16 residues. V was trimmed by 1 base and J by 3 bases, leaving 11 bases between them. CDR3 in amino acids: CASSLYRVVGANVLTF. DNA of the CDR3: TGTGCCAGCAGCTTGTACAGGGTTGTTGGGGCCAACGTCCTGACTTTC.

This chain uses TRBV30 with TRBJ1-5, with a tentative D call TRBD1 (5 bases). The CDR3 runs to 16 residues. Trimming removed 0 bases from V and 0 bases from J, with 12 bases in between. CDR1 and CDR2 (germline): GTSNPN, SVGIG (reference sequence). In DNA, the CDR3 is TGTGCCTGGAGTGTTACAGGAGTTTATAGCAATCAGCCCCAGCATTTT. This encodes CAWSVTGVYSNQPQHF.

V gene TRBV7-2 combines with J gene TRBJ2-3, with unresolved D. The CDR3 has 13 amino acids. Trimming shortened V by 5 bases and J by 0 bases, and 6 bases separated the two germline ends. Looked up from germline, CDR1 is SGHTA and CDR2 is FQGNSA. CDR3 sequence (DNA): TGTGCCAGCAGCCCCCCTAGCACAGATACGCAGTATTTT. Encoded protein: CASSPPSTDTQYF. The variable domain in full, completed from reference TRBV7-2 and TRBJ2-3, reads GAGVSQSPSNKVTEKGKDVELRCDPISGHTALYWYRQSLGQGLEFLIYFQGNSAPDKSGLPSDRFSAERTGGSVSTLTIQRTQQEDSAVYLCASSPPSTDTQYFGPGTRLTVL.

In its sample, this clone was seen a few times. The V and J genes are TRBV15 and TRBJ1-5; possible D gene TRBD1, 6 bases. The CDR3 is 20 amino acids. The V gene lost 0 bases and the J gene lost 3 bases, with 24 bases spanning the gap. Germline V gene data show CDR1 as LNHNV and CDR2 as YYDKDF (reference sequence). The CDR3 spells CATSRDWLKDSIIDNQPQHF. CDR3 sequence (DNA): TGTGCCACCAGCAGAGATTGGCTAAAGGACAGCATAATAGACAATCAGCCCCAGCATTTT.

The V and J genes are TRBV9 and TRBJ1-2, with unresolved D. The V gene's germline CDR1 is SGDLS and CDR2 YYNGEE. The CDR3 loop spans 14 amino acids. V was clipped by 6 bases and J by 4 bases, with 16 bases between them. The CDR3 bases are TGTGCCAGCACAATCCCGTACAGTCCCTATGGCTACACCTTC. As protein: CASTIPYSPYGYTF.